These T cell receptor beta chains were read from a single sample in a study of shared clonotypes between healthy human individuals. Profiling relied on immunoSEQ multiplex PCR, and the TCRdb table lists in-frame clones only, not all of them. Among fewer than 850,000 clones listed, about 78% were seen once. The sample comprised memory CD4+ T cells sorted from blood. The receptors come from a woman in her 30s in good health. Both conserved end residues are part of each CDR3. D genes are given only for firm matches. The size field is filled for only some rows; it gives once, few, many or a size class.

J gene: TRBJ2-1; D gene: TRBD2; clone size: few; V gene: TRBV7-2; CDR3 protein: CASSLAGLSYNEQFF; CDR3 DNA: TGTGCCAGCAGTTTAGCGGGTCTCTCCTACAATGAGCAGTTCTTC
J gene: TRBJ2-3; D gene: .; clone size: .; V gene: TRBV4-1; CDR3 protein: CASSQVGVLTDTQYF; CDR3 DNA: TGCGCCAGCAGCCAAGTTGGGGTACTCACAGATACGCAGTATTTT
J gene: TRBJ2-1; D gene: TRBD1; clone size: few; V gene: TRBV5-4; CDR3 protein: CASSFRDSLSEQFF; CDR3 DNA: TGTGCCAGCAGCTTCCGGGACAGTCTTTCAGAGCAGTTCTTC
J gene: TRBJ2-7; D gene: .; clone size: .; V gene: TRBV7-2; CDR3 protein: CASSARTGPSYEQYF; CDR3 DNA: TGTGCCAGCAGCGCACGGACGGGCCCCTCCTACGAGCAGTACTTC
J gene: TRBJ2-1; D gene: TRBD2; clone size: .; V gene: TRBV5-6; CDR3 protein: CASSLGLAGANEQFF; CDR3 DNA: TGTGCCAGCAGCTTGGGGCTAGCGGGAGCAAATGAGCAGTTCTTC
J gene: TRBJ1-2; D gene: .; clone size: once; V gene: TRBV11-2; CDR3 protein: CASSLDGARGYTF; CDR3 DNA: TGTGCCAGCAGCTTAGATGGGGCTAGGGGCTACACCTTC
J gene: TRBJ1-3; D gene: TRBD1; clone size: .; V gene: TRBV2; CDR3 protein: CASRPTGGLGNTIYF; CDR3 DNA: TGTGCCAGCAGGCCTACAGGGGGACTTGGAAACACCATATATTTT
J gene: TRBJ2-2; D gene: TRBD1; clone size: .; V gene: TRBV19; CDR3 protein: CASKGQGTIGELFF; CDR3 DNA: TGTGCCAGTAAGGGACAGGGTACTATTGGGGAGCTGTTTTTT
J gene: TRBJ1-1; D gene: TRBD1; clone size: many; V gene: TRBV5-6; CDR3 protein: CASSLDNRGNTEAFF; CDR3 DNA: TGTGCCAGCAGCTTGGATAACAGGGGGAACACTGAAGCTTTCTTT
J gene: TRBJ2-5; D gene: .; clone size: once; V gene: TRBV5-1; CDR3 protein: CASFDFETQYF; CDR3 DNA: TGCGCCAGCTTCGACTTTGAGACCCAGTACTTC
J gene: TRBJ2-2; D gene: TRBD1; clone size: .; V gene: TRBV2; CDR3 protein: CASSPGQGFGELFF; CDR3 DNA: TGTGCCAGCAGCCCGGGACAGGGTTTCGGGGAGCTGTTTTTT
J gene: TRBJ2-2; D gene: TRBD1; clone size: .; V gene: TRBV5-1; CDR3 protein: CASSRADRGRGELFF; CDR3 DNA: TGCGCCAGCAGCAGAGCCGACAGGGGGCGCGGGGAGCTGTTTTTT
J gene: TRBJ2-3; D gene: .; clone size: few; V gene: TRBV6-1; CDR3 protein: CASSGGTGGRRDTQYF; CDR3 DNA: TGTGCCAGCAGTGGGGGAACAGGCGGTCGGCGTGATACGCAGTATTTT
J gene: TRBJ2-7; D gene: TRBD1; clone size: .; V gene: TRBV28; CDR3 protein: CASTEGGRYYEQYF; CDR3 DNA: TGTGCCAGCACTGAAGGGGGCAGATACTACGAGCAGTACTTC
J gene: TRBJ1-5; D gene: .; clone size: many; V gene: TRBV7-2; CDR3 protein: CASSSRVGNQPQHF; CDR3 DNA: TGTGCCAGCAGTTCCAGGGTGGGCAATCAGCCCCAGCATTTT
J gene: TRBJ2-2; D gene: TRBD2; clone size: .; V gene: TRBV19; CDR3 protein: CATDKTSGRANTGELFF; CDR3 DNA: TGTGCCACCGACAAGACTAGCGGGAGGGCGAACACCGGGGAGCTGTTTTTT
J gene: TRBJ1-5; D gene: .; clone size: few; V gene: TRBV25-1; CDR3 protein: CASSESRTESNQPQHF; CDR3 DNA: TGTGCCAGCAGTGAATCCCGGACAGAAAGCAATCAGCCCCAGCATTTT
J gene: TRBJ1-6; D gene: .; clone size: .; V gene: TRBV10-2; CDR3 protein: CASSEERGNSPLHF; CDR3 DNA: TGCGCCAGCAGTGAAGAGAGGGGGAATTCACCCCTCCACTTT
J gene: TRBJ2-2; D gene: .; clone size: .; V gene: TRBV9; CDR3 protein: CASSVSPVGELFF; CDR3 DNA: TGTGCCAGCAGCGTAAGTCCGGTCGGGGAGCTGTTTTTT
J gene: TRBJ2-2; D gene: TRBD2; clone size: .; V gene: TRBV6-1; CDR3 protein: CASSEEASGRPDTGELFF; CDR3 DNA: TGTGCCAGCAGTGAAGAGGCTAGCGGGAGACCGGACACCGGGGAGCTGTTTTTT
J gene: TRBJ1-1; D gene: TRBD1; clone size: many; V gene: TRBV28; CDR3 protein: CASSSTGTAMNTEAFF; CDR3 DNA: TGTGCCAGCAGTTCGACAGGGACGGCCATGAACACTGAAGCTTTCTTT
J gene: TRBJ2-2; D gene: .; clone size: .; V gene: TRBV19; CDR3 protein: CASSIRVGNQNTGELFF; CDR3 DNA: TGTGCCAGTAGTATAAGAGTGGGCAACCAGAACACCGGGGAGCTGTTTTTT
J gene: TRBJ2-2; D gene: .; clone size: .; V gene: TRBV27; CDR3 protein: CASSSPGLGGELFF; CDR3 DNA: TGTGCCAGCAGTTCCCCAGGACTTGGCGGGGAGCTGTTTTTT
J gene: TRBJ2-1; D gene: .; clone size: .; V gene: TRBV6-4; CDR3 protein: CASSDTYNEQFF; CDR3 DNA: TGTGCCAGCAGTGACACTTACAATGAGCAGTTCTTC
J gene: TRBJ2-3; D gene: TRBD1; clone size: .; V gene: TRBV15; CDR3 protein: CATSRGQGTDTQYF; CDR3 DNA: TGTGCCACCAGCAGAGGACAGGGAACAGATACGCAGTATTTT
J gene: TRBJ2-7; D gene: .; clone size: .; V gene: TRBV25-1; CDR3 protein: CASSARVNREQYF; CDR3 DNA: TGTGCCAGCAGTGCCCGAGTAAACCGCGAGCAGTACTTC
J gene: TRBJ1-1; D gene: .; clone size: many; V gene: TRBV7-9; CDR3 protein: CASSSATGNTEAFF; CDR3 DNA: TGTGCCAGCAGCTCTGCGACAGGGAACACTGAAGCTTTCTTT
J gene: TRBJ2-5; D gene: TRBD2; clone size: once; V gene: TRBV5-4; CDR3 protein: CASSLEVGLAGGGETQYF; CDR3 DNA: TGTGCCAGCAGCTTGGAGGTCGGACTAGCGGGAGGGGGAGAGACCCAGTACTTC
J gene: TRBJ1-2; D gene: .; clone size: .; V gene: TRBV27; CDR3 protein: CASSKSGNYGYTF; CDR3 DNA: TGTGCCAGCAGTAAAAGTGGCAACTATGGCTACACCTTC
J gene: TRBJ2-1; D gene: TRBD2; clone size: .; V gene: TRBV10-1; CDR3 protein: CASSEVGTSDYNEQFF; CDR3 DNA: TGCGCCAGCAGTGAGGTTGGGACTAGCGATTACAATGAGCAGTTCTTC
J gene: TRBJ2-7; D gene: .; clone size: few; V gene: TRBV28; CDR3 protein: CASSPPRGRGHEQYF; CDR3 DNA: TGTGCCAGCAGCCCCCCTCGTGGCAGGGGCCACGAGCAGTACTTC
J gene: TRBJ2-2; D gene: TRBD2; clone size: .; V gene: TRBV10-1; CDR3 protein: CASSGGTSLNTGELFF; CDR3 DNA: TGCGCCAGCAGTGGGGGGACTAGCCTGAACACCGGGGAGCTGTTTTTT